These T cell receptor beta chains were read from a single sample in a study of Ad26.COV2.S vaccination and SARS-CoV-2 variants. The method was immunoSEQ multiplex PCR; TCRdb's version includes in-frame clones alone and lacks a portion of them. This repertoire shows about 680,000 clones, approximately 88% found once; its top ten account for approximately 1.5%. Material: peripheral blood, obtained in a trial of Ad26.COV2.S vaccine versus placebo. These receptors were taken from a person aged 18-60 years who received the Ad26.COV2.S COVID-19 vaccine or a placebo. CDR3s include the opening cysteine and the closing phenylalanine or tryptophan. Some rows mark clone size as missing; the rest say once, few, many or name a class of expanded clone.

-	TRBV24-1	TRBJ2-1	CATSDWRQGQGDEQFF
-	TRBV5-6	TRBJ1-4	CASKSQRQGQLFF
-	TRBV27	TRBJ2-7	CASSLIQGTAYEQYF
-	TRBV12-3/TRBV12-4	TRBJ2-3	CASSLPPADTQYF
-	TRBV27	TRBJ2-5	CASQDRSQETQYF
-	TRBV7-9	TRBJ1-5	CASSPGLGQPQHF
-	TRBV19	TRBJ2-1	CASSILAGRRYEQFF
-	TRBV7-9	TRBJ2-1	CASSLAQDGGKFF
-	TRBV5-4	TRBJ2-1	CASSPLGRGTDEQFF
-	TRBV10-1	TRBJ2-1	CASSVRPGQTTAEQFF
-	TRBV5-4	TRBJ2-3	CASSISGSTDTQYF
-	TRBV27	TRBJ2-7	CASSLSGLAGVYEQYF
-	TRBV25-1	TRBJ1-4	CASSFTAFSNEKLFF
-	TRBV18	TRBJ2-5	CASSRRTGKETQYF
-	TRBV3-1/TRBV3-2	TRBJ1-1	CASRQLAGTEAFF
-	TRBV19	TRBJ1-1	CASSTTGGRGTEAFF
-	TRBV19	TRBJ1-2	CASRGVGIYGYTF
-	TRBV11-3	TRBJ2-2	CASSLGQNTGELFF
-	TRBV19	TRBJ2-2	CASSGTGIGTGELFF
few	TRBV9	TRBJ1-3	CASSVTVGNTIYF
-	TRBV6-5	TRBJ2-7	CASSYGTGYEQYF
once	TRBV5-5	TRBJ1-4	CASTLGVPEKLFF
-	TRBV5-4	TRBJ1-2	CASSPDWNYGYTF
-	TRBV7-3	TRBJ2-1	CASSLRPAGGFSYNEQFF
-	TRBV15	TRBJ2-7	CATSRDLGAGEQYF
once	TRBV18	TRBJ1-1	CASSPSHTENTEAFF